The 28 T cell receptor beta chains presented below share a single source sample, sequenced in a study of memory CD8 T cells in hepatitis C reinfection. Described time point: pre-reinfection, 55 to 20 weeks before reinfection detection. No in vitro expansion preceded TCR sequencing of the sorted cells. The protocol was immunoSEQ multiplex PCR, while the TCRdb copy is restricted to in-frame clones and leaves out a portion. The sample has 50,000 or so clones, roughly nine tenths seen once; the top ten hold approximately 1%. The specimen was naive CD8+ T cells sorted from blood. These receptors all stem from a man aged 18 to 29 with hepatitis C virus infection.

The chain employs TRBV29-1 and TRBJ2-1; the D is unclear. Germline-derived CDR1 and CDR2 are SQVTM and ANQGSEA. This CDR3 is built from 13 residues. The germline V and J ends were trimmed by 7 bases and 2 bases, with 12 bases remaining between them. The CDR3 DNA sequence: TGCAGCGCTAAAGTAGTCACCTACAATGAGCAGTTCTTC. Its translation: CSAKVVTYNEQFF.

The CDR3: CASSRSPGTGKGTSGRVGYEQYF. The CDR3 DNA sequence: TGTGCCAGCAGCCGAAGTCCCGGGACAGGGAAAGGGACTAGCGGGAGAGTTGGCTACGAGCAGTACTTC. The rearrangement links TRBV4-2 to TRBJ2-7, with 14 bases aligning to TRBD2. This CDR3 has 23 amino acids. After removal of 4 bases from V and 3 bases from J, the junction contained 26 bases not matched to a gene. Germline CDR1 reads LGHNA; CDR2 reads YNFKEQ.

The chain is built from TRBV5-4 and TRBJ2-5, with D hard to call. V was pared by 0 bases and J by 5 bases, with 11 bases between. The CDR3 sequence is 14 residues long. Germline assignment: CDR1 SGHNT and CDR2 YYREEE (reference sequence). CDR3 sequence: CASSLGPIIETQYF. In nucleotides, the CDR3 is TGTGCCAGCAGCTTGGGGCCAATTATTGAGACCCAGTACTTC.

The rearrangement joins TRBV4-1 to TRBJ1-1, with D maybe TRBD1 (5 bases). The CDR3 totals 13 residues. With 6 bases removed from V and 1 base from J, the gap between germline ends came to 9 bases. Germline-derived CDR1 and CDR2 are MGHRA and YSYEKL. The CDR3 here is CASSLTGNTEAFF. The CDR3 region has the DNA TGCGCCAGCAGTCTAACAGGGAACACTGAAGCTTTCTTT.

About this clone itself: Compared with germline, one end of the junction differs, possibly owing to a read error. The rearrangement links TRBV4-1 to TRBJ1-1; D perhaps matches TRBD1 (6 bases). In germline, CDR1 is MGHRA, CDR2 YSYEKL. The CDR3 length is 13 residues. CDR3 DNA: TGCGCCAGCAGCCATACAGGGAACGCTGAAGCTTTCTTT. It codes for CASSHTGNAEAFF.

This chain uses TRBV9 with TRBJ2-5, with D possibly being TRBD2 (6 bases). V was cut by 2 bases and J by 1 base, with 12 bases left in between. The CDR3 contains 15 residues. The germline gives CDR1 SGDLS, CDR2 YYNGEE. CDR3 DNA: TGTGCCAGCAGCGTTGGGGTGGGGGGCCAAGAGACCCAGTACTTC. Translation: CASSVGVGGQETQYF.

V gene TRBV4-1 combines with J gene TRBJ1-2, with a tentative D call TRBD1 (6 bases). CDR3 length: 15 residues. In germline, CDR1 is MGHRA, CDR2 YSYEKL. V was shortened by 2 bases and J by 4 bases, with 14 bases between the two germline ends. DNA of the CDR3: TGCGCCAGCAGCCAATCCAGGGGTCGTGGCTATGGCTACACCTTC. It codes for CASSQSRGRGYGYTF.

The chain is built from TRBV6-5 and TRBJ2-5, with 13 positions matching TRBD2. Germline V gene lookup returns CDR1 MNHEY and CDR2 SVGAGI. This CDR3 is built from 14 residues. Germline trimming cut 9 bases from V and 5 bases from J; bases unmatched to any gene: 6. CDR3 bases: TGTGCCAGTAGGACTAGCGGGAGATGGGAGACCCAGTACTTC. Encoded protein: CASRTSGRWETQYF.

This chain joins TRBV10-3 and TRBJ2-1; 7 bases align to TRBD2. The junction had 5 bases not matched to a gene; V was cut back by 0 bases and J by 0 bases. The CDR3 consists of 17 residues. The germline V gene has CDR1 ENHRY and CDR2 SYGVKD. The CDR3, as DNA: TGTGCCATCAGTGAGTCAAGCGGGGCGAGCTCCTACAATGAGCAGTTCTTC. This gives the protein CAISESSGASSYNEQFF.

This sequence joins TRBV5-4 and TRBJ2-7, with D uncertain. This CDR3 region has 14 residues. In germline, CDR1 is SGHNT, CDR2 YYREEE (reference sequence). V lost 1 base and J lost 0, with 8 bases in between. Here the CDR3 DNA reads TGTGCCAGCAGCTTGTCGGGTTCCTCCTACGAGCAGTACTTC. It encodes CASSLSGSSYEQYF.

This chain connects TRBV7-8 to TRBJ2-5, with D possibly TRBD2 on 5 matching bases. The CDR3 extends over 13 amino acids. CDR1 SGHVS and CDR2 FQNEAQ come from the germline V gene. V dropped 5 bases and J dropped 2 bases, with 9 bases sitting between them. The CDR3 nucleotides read TGTGCCAGCAGCCGGACTGGACAAGAGACCCAGTACTTC. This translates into CASSRTGQETQYF. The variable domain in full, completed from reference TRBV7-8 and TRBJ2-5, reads GAGVSQSPRYKVAKRGQDVALRCDPISGHVSLFWYQQALGQGPEFLTYFQNEAQLDKSGLPSDRFFAERPEGSVSTLKIQRTQQEDSAVYLCASSRTGQETQYFGPGTRLLVL.

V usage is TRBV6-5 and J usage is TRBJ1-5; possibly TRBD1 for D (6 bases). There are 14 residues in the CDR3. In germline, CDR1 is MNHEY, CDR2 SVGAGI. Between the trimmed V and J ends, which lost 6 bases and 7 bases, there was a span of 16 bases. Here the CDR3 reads CASSRTVGNQPQHF. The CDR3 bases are TGTGCCAGCAGCCGGACAGTCGGAAACCAGCCCCAGCATTTT.

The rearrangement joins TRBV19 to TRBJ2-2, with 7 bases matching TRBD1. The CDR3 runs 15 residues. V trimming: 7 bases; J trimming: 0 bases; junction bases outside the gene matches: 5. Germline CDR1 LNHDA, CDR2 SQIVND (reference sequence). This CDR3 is CASTDRETNTGELFF. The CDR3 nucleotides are TGTGCCAGTACCGACAGGGAAACGAACACCGGGGAGCTGTTTTTT.

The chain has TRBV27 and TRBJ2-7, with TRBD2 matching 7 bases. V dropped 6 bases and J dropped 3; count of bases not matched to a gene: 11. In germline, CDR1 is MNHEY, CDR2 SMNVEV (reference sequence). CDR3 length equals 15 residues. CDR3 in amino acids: CASRLHAAGDYEQYF. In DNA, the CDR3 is TGTGCCAGCAGACTACACGCGGCGGGAGACTACGAGCAGTACTTC.

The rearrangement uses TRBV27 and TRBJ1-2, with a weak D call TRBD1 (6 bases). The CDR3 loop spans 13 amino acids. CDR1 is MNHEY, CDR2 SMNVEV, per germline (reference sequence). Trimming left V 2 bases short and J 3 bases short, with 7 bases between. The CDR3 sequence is CASSLGQHYGYTF. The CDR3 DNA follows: TGTGCCAGCAGTTTAGGACAGCACTATGGCTACACCTTC.

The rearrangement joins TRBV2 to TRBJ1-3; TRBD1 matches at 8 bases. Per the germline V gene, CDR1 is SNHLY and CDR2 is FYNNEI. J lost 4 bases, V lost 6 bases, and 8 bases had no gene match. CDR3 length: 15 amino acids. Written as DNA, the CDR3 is TGTGCCAGCAGCAGGACAGGGACTAACGGAAACACCATATATTTT. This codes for CASSRTGTNGNTIYF.

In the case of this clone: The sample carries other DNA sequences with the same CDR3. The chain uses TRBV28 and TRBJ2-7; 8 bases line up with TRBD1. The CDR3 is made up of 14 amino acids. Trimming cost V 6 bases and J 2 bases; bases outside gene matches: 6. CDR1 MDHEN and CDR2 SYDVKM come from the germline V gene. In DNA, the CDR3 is TGTGCCAGCAGGTCACCGGACAGGGCCTACGAGCAGTACTTC. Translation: CASRSPDRAYEQYF.

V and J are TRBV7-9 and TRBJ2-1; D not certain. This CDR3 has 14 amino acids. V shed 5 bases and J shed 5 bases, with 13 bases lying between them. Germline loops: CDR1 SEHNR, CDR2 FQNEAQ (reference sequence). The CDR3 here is CASSPQPSHNEQFF. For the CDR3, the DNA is TGTGCCAGCAGCCCACAGCCATCGCACAATGAGCAGTTCTTC.

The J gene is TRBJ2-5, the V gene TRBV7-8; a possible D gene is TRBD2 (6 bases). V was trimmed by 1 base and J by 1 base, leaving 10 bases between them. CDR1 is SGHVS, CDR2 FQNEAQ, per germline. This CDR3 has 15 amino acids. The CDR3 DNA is TGTGCCAGCAGCTTAGTGGCGGGGAGCCAAGAGACCCAGTACTTC. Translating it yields CASSLVAGSQETQYF.

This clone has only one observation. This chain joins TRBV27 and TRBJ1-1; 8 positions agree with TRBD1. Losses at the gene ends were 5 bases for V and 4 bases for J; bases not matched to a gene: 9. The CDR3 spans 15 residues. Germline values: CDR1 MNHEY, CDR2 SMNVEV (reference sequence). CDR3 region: CASSPTGGRSTEAFF. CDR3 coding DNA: TGTGCCAGCAGTCCCACAGGGGGAAGGAGCACTGAAGCTTTCTTT.

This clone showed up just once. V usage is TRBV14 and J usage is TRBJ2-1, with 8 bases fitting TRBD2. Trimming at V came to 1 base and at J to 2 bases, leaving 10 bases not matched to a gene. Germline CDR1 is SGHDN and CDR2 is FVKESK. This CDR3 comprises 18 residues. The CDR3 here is CASSQGTGLAQAYNEQFF. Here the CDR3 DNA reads TGTGCCAGCAGCCAAGGCACCGGACTAGCCCAAGCCTACAATGAGCAGTTCTTC.

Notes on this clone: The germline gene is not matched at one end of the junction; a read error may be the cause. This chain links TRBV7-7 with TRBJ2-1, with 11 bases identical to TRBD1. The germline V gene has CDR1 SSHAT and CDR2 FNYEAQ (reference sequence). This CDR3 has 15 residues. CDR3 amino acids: CASSSGQGAKNEQFF. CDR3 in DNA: TGTGCTAGCAGCTCCGGACAGGGGGCAAAAAATGAGCAGTTCTTC.

Here the CDR3 reads CASSLEGANSGNTIYF. The CDR3 region has the DNA TGTGCCAGCAGCTTAGAAGGGGCGAACTCTGGAAACACCATATATTTT. The chain is built from TRBV11-2 and TRBJ1-3; D perhaps matches TRBD1 (5 bases). This CDR3 spans 16 amino acids. Trimming removed 0 bases from V and 0 bases from J, with 9 bases in between. The V gene's germline CDR1 is SGHAT and CDR2 FQNNGV.

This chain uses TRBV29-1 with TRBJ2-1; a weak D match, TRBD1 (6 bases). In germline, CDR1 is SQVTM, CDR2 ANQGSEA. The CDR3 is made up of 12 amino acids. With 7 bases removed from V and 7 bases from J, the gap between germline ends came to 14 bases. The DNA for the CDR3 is TGCAGCGGGCGTACAGGGCTGAATGAGCAGTTCTTC. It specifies CSGRTGLNEQFF.

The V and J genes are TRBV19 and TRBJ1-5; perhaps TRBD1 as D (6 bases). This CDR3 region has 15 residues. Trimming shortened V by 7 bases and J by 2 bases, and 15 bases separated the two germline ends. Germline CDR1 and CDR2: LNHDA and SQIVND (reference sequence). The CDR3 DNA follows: TGTGCCAGTACCCTACAGGGTGCGGGCAATCAGCCCCAGCATTTT. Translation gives CASTLQGAGNQPQHF.

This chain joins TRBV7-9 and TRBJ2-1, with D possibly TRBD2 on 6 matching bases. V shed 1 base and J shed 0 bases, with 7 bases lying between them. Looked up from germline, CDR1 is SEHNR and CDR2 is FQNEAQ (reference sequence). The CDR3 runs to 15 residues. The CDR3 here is CASSLDGSSYNEQFF. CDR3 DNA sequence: TGTGCCAGCAGCTTAGACGGGAGCTCCTACAATGAGCAGTTCTTC.

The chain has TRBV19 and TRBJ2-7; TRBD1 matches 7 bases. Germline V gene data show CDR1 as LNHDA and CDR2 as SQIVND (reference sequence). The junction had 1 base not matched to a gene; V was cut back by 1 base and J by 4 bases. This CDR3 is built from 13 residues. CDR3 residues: CASSIGRGYEQYV. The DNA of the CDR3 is TGTGCCAGTAGTATAGGCAGGGGGTACGAGCAGTACGTC.

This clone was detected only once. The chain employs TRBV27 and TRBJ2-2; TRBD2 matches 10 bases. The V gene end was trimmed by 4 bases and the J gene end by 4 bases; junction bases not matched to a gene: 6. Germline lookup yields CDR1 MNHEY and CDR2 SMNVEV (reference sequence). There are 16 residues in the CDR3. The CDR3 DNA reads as TGTGCCAGCAGTTCCCTTAGCGGGGGGTTCACCGGGGAGCTGTTTTTT. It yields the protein CASSSLSGGFTGELFF.